A selection of T cell receptor beta chains follows, all from one sample in a study of T cells in localized non-small cell lung cancer. The repertoire was sequenced with immunoSEQ multiplex PCR; TCRdb's copy has only in-frame clones and lacks some. Among more than 550 clones, around a fifth were seen once, and the ten largest hold around 8.9%. Sequenced material: lung tumor tissue, taken before any cancer treatment. Every receptor here comes from a male donor older than 55 with stage III squamous cell lung carcinoma. Each CDR3 is given with its conserved first and last residue. The order of the fields is J gene, D gene, clone size, V gene, CDR3 DNA, CDR3 protein. The D gene is left open where the match is weak. Clone size is not always given. Where it is, it says once, few, many or a class for expanded clones.

J: TRBJ1-1
D: NA
size: few
V: TRBV28
DNA: TGTGCCAGCAGACCGACCGACACTGAAGCTTTCTTT
CDR3: CASRPTDTEAFF

J: TRBJ2-3
D: NA
size: NA
V: TRBV29-1
DNA: TGCAGCGTTGAAGGGACCACTGGCACAGATACGCAGTATTTT
CDR3: CSVEGTTGTDTQYF

J: TRBJ2-1
D: NA
size: few
V: TRBV22-1
DNA: TGTGCCAGCAGTTTACGGGGGGCGAGGTACAATGAGCAGTTCTTC
CDR3: CASSLRGARYNEQFF

J: TRBJ2-7
D: NA
size: NA
V: TRBV4-1
DNA: TGCGCCAGCAGCCAAGGGACGGACTCCCCTCCACTCGAGCAGTACTTC
CDR3: CASSQGTDSPPLEQYF

J: TRBJ2-7
D: NA
size: few
V: TRBV11-3
DNA: TGTGCCAGCAGCCCCGGACAGTTCCTAGGGGAGCAGTACTTC
CDR3: CASSPGQFLGEQYF

J: TRBJ1-4
D: NA
size: medium-sized
V: TRBV11-3
DNA: TGTGCCAGCAGCTTGGGGGTTTGGACACAACCTGAAAAACTGTTTTTT
CDR3: CASSLGVWTQPEKLFF

J: TRBJ2-1
D: TRBD2
size: NA
V: TRBV6-8
DNA: TGTGCCAGCAGTGCCCGGGTTGCGGGGGGCAATGGGCAGTTCTTC
CDR3: CASSARVAGGNGQFF

J: TRBJ2-1
D: TRBD2
size: NA
V: TRBV28
DNA: TGTGCCAGCAGTTTCGGCGGGAGGGCCCTCAATGAGCAGTTCTTC
CDR3: CASSFGGRALNEQFF

J: TRBJ2-5
D: TRBD1
size: NA
V: TRBV18
DNA: TGTGCCAGCTCACCAAACAGGGGAGAGACCCAGTACTTC
CDR3: CASSPNRGETQYF

J: TRBJ1-1
D: NA
size: few
V: TRBV14
DNA: TGTGCCAGCAGCCTGGTACTTAACACTGAAGCTTTCTTT
CDR3: CASSLVLNTEAFF